This T cell receptor (beta chain) was found in a study of memory CD4+ T cells and cytomegalovirus serostatus. Single viable CD3+CD4+CD8-CD45RO+ cells were sorted as the memory CD4+ T cells. The CDR3 length is 13 residues. Looked up from germline, CDR1 is WSHSY and CDR2 is SAAADI. V was pared by 4 bases and J by 6 bases, with 6 bases of the junction left unmatched. The table came from immunoSEQ multiplex PCR; TCRdb's copy has only in-frame clones and leaves some out. The top ten clones hold around 3.6% of a sample with about 92,000 clones, about 80% of them seen once. The sequence was obtained from an adult in good health and CMV-seropositive. J is TRBJ2-7 and V is TRBV10-2; 7 bases align to TRBD1. Sequences were obtained from memory CD4+ T cells from blood. The CDR3 region is CASSGGDRVEQYF. The CDR3 DNA is TGCGCCAGCAGTGGGGGAGACAGGGTCGAGCAGTACTTC.